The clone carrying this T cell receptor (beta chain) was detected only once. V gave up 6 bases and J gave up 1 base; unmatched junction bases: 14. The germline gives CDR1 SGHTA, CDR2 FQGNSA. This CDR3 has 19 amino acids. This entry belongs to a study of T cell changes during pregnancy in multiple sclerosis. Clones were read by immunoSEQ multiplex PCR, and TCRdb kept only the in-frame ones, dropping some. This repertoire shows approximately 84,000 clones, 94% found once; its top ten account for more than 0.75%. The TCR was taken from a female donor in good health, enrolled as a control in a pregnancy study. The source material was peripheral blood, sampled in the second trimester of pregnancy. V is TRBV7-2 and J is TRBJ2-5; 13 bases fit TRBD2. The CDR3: CASRTRTSGSGWGQETQYF. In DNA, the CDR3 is TGTGCCAGCAGGACACGGACTAGCGGGAGCGGGTGGGGCCAAGAGACCCAGTACTTC.